This TCR beta chain was captured in a study of memory CD4+ T cells and cytomegalovirus serostatus. Looking at the study overall: Donors were healthy Belgian adults, fewer than ten CMV seropositive and 20 to 30 seronegative. Overall study results and limits: Median bootstrapped AUC for CMV status was approximately 0.94 originally, around 0.91 US-trained.

The CDR3 covers 15 residues. Germline V gene lookup returns CDR1 LNHDA and CDR2 SQIVND (reference sequence). V dropped 4 bases and J dropped 0 bases, with 12 bases sitting between them. Repertoires were generated with immunoSEQ multiplex PCR, while TCRdb's copy carries only in-frame clones and drops some. The data contain over 50,000 clones, around 83% of them singletons. The sort gate was single viable CD3+CD4+CD8-CD45RO+ cells for memory CD4+ T cells. Serum IgG to CMV pp150, pp28, p38 and p52 defined serostatus. The count of this clone is one. Its target is not known. This receptor was identified in an adult in good health and CMV-seronegative. Sequencing was carried out using memory CD4+ T cells from blood. This chain joins TRBV19 and TRBJ1-1; D gene uncertain. The CDR3 protein is CASSTYGPLNTEAFF. CDR3 coding DNA: TGTGCCAGTAGTACGTACGGACCGTTGAACACTGAAGCTTTCTTT.